A single sample is the source of the 29 T cell receptor beta chains below, sequenced in a study of shared clonotypes between healthy human individuals. Produced via immunoSEQ multiplex PCR; TCRdb's table is partial and in-frame only. The sample holds roughly 1,800,000 clones, less than 95% seen once. CD45RO-negative, CCR7-positively selected cells formed the naive CD8 fraction, excluding terminally differentiated effector memory CD45RA+ cells. What was sequenced was naive CD8+ T cells sorted from blood. The receptors were sampled from a man aged 18 to 35 in good health.

The chain couples TRBV28 to TRBJ2-7, with a possible D match to TRBD2 (5 bases). The CDR3 extends over 16 amino acids. Trimming removed 2 bases at V and 0 bases at J, with 14 bases between. Germline CDR1 MDHEN, CDR2 SYDVKM. The CDR3 region is CASSLRWTASSYEQYF. As DNA, the CDR3 is TGTGCCAGCAGTTTACGGTGGACTGCGAGCTCCTACGAGCAGTACTTC.

This chain uses TRBV12-5 with TRBJ2-1; 7 positions match TRBD2. The CDR3 has 15 residues. Germline assignment: CDR1 LGHNT and CDR2 FRNRAP. Losses at the gene ends were 7 bases for V and 6 bases for J; bases not matched to a gene: 12. CDR3 in amino acids: CASAIGLGASNEQFF. Here the CDR3 DNA reads TGTGCTAGTGCTATTGGACTAGGAGCGAGCAATGAGCAGTTCTTC.

The chain carries TRBV7-9 and TRBJ1-5; TRBD1 agrees at 10 bases. CDR3 length: 15 residues. The germline gives CDR1 SEHNR, CDR2 FQNEAQ (reference sequence). Trimming took 9 bases from V and 2 from J; bases not matched to a gene: 7. Written as DNA, the CDR3 is TGTGCCAGTGGGCGGGACAGGGGTGGCAATCAGCCCCAGCATTTT. Translation: CASGRDRGGNQPQHF. The full variable domain, rest sourced from reference TRBV7-9 and TRBJ1-5, is DTGVSQNPRHKITKRGQNVTFRCDPISEHNRLYWYRQTLGQGPEFLTYFQNEAQLEKSRLLSDRFSAERPKGSFSTLEIQRTEQGDSAMYLCASGRDRGGNQPQHFGDGTRLSIL.

The chain joins TRBV13 to TRBJ2-7; 8 positions agree with TRBD2. The CDR3 covers 16 residues. V gave up 5 bases and J gave up 2 bases; unmatched junction bases: 11. Germline values: CDR1 PRHDT, CDR2 FYEKMQ (reference sequence). The CDR3 coding sequence is TGTGCCAGCAGCCCGCGGAATCGGCGGGGGGCCTACGAGCAGTACTTC. This sequence encodes CASSPRNRRGAYEQYF.

Concerning this clone: The sample has other DNA sequences that encode this CDR3 too. The chain links TRBV9 to TRBJ2-4; D is perhaps TRBD2 (6 bases). The germline V gene has CDR1 SGDLS and CDR2 YYNGEE. The CDR3 sequence is 15 residues long. V lost 0 bases and J lost 4, with 11 bases in between. CDR3 region: CASSVGGGGKNIQYF. The CDR3 nucleotides are TGTGCCAGCAGCGTAGGGGGAGGAGGGAAAAACATTCAGTACTTC.

This sequence joins TRBV5-6 and TRBJ2-1, with 11 bases matching TRBD2. The CDR3 sequence is 16 residues long. J lost 5 bases, V lost 4 bases, and 8 bases had no gene match. The V gene's germline CDR1 is SGHDT and CDR2 YYEEEE. CDR3 loop: CASSRLPGLADNEQFF. The CDR3 region has the DNA TGTGCCAGCAGCCGACTGCCGGGACTAGCGGACAATGAGCAGTTCTTC.

The rearrangement links TRBV5-6 to TRBJ2-3; 10 bases map to TRBD2. From germline, CDR1 is SGHDT and CDR2 YYEEEE. Losses at the gene ends were 0 bases for V and 0 bases for J; bases not matched to a gene: 1. The CDR3 totals 16 residues. The CDR3 DNA reads as TGTGCCAGCAGCTTGGCTAGCGGGGGAAGCACAGATACGCAGTATTTT. Encoded protein: CASSLASGGSTDTQYF.

The chain is built from TRBV28 and TRBJ1-1; a possible D gene is TRBD1 (5 bases). With 2 bases removed from V and 6 bases from J, the gap between germline ends came to 16 bases. Germline V gene lookup returns CDR1 MDHEN and CDR2 SYDVKM. The CDR3 totals 15 residues. DNA for the CDR3: TGTGCCAGCAGTTTAGATCGGGGGGTGTTGTCTGAAGCTTTCTTT. Encoded protein: CASSLDRGVLSEAFF. Full variable domain (outside the CDR3, taken from reference TRBV28 and TRBJ1-1): DVKVTQSSRYLVKRTGEKVFLECVQDMDHENMFWYRQDPGLGLRLIYFSYDVKMKEKGDIPEGYSVSREKKERFSLILESASTNQTSMYLCASSLDRGVLSEAFFGQGTRLTVV.

The V gene is TRBV19, the J gene TRBJ2-5; no definite D call. This CDR3 contains 17 residues. V was shortened by 4 bases and J by 0 bases, with 18 bases between the two germline ends. Germline V gene data show CDR1 as LNHDA and CDR2 as SQIVND (reference sequence). CDR3 loop: CASSKDPEWVHQETQYF. CDR3 coding DNA: TGTGCCAGTAGTAAGGACCCCGAATGGGTACACCAAGAGACCCAGTACTTC.

The chain employs TRBV7-2 and TRBJ2-2, with a tentative D call TRBD2 (5 bases). Germline CDR1 reads SGHTA; CDR2 reads FQGNSA. V lost 4 bases and J lost 7, with 7 bases in between. This CDR3 is built from 12 residues. CDR3 bases: TGTGCCAGCAGCTCACTAGGCGGGGAGCTGTTTTTT. The encoded protein is CASSSLGGELFF.

The CDR3 sequence: CASSQGTGVGEQYF. The CDR3 DNA reads as TGCGCCAGCAGCCAGGGGACAGGGGTGGGCGAGCAGTACTTC. The chain employs TRBV4-1 and TRBJ2-7; 10 nucleotides line up with TRBD1. CDR1 and CDR2 (germline): MGHRA, YSYEKL. Trimming took 3 bases from V and 6 from J; bases not matched to a gene: 5. CDR3 size: 14 residues.

Notes on this clone: A junction end diverges from the germline sequence, so it may reflect a read error. The chain is built from TRBV7-7 and TRBJ2-4, with D perhaps assigned TRBD1 or TRBD2 (5 bases each). Germline CDR1 reads SSHAT; CDR2 reads FNYEAQ (reference sequence). CDR3 length: 20 residues. This CDR3 reads CASSPRSPYPRGLGKNIQYF. The CDR3 DNA follows: TGTGCTAGCAGCCCGCGGTCCCCATATCCTCGGGGCTTGGGCAAAAACATTCAGTACTTC.

The V call is TRBV6-1, the J call TRBJ1-3; TRBD1 matches at 8 bases. After removal of 3 bases from V and 9 bases from J, the junction contained 7 bases not matched to a gene. This CDR3 comprises 14 residues. Per the germline V gene, CDR1 is MNHNS and CDR2 is SASEGT. CDR3 residues: CASSEWTGSGTIYF. Written as DNA, the CDR3 is TGTGCCAGCAGTGAGTGGACAGGGAGTGGCACCATATATTTT.

This clone was observed once. The chain couples TRBV6-1 to TRBJ2-5; D unresolved. Trimming left V 8 bases short and J 4 bases short, with 14 bases between. This CDR3 has 13 amino acids. Germline CDR1 MNHNS, CDR2 SASEGT. The CDR3 DNA sequence: TGTGCCAGCCTAGTAGGGCTAAGAGAGACCCAGTACTTC. It specifies CASLVGLRETQYF.

V usage is TRBV28 and J usage is TRBJ1-6, with TRBD1 matching 7 bases. Germline values: CDR1 MDHEN, CDR2 SYDVKM. The CDR3 spans 14 residues. Trimming removed 8 bases from V and 7 bases from J; junction bases left unmatched: 8. CDR3 bases: TGTGCCAGCGGGAAACAGGGGTGGAATTCACCCCTCCACTTT. It codes for CASGKQGWNSPLHF.

J is TRBJ2-2 and V is TRBV7-9; 12 bases align to TRBD2. Germline CDR1 reads SEHNR; CDR2 reads FQNEAQ (reference sequence). The CDR3 is 15 residues long. The J segment lost 7 bases and the V segment lost 4 bases, leaving 4 bases of the junction unmatched. CDR3 residues: CASSSTSGGNGELFF. CDR3 coding DNA: TGTGCCAGCAGCTCCACTAGCGGGGGGAACGGGGAGCTGTTTTTT.

The genes are TRBV11-2 and TRBJ1-4; no reliable D call. The CDR3 spans 15 residues. Looked up from germline, CDR1 is SGHAT and CDR2 is FQNNGV. V was pared by 6 bases and J by 6 bases, with 17 bases between. The CDR3 here is CASRGRGPVDEKLFF. CDR3 nucleotides: TGTGCCAGCAGGGGGAGAGGGCCGGTTGATGAAAAACTGTTTTTT.

This chain uses TRBV13 with TRBJ2-5, with D hard to call. The germline V gene encodes CDR1 PRHDT and CDR2 FYEKMQ (reference sequence). Trimming pared 4 bases from V and 4 bases from J, leaving 10 bases between. This CDR3 is 13 amino acids long. CDR3 sequence reads: CASSSAIGETQYF. The CDR3 nucleotides are TGTGCCAGCAGCTCCGCAATTGGAGAGACCCAGTACTTC.

This chain joins TRBV11-2 and TRBJ2-1; D remains unclear. CDR1 and CDR2 (germline): SGHAT, FQNNGV. V was shortened by 1 base and J by 10 bases, with 11 bases between the two germline ends. This CDR3 contains 13 residues. CDR3 sequence reads: CASSLGIPLEQFF. CDR3 bases: TGTGCCAGCAGCTTAGGGATCCCCCTGGAGCAGTTCTTC.

There are a few counts of this clone. The same CDR3 arises from other DNA sequences in this sample as well. V usage is TRBV5-4 and J usage is TRBJ2-1; D gene unclear. The CDR3 consists of 12 residues. V was shortened by 0 bases and J by 6 bases, with 4 bases between the two germline ends. Germline CDR1 is SGHNT and CDR2 is YYREEE (reference sequence). CDR3 amino acids: CASSLGGNEQFF. CDR3 DNA sequence: TGTGCCAGCAGCTTGGGGGGCAATGAGCAGTTCTTC.

V gene TRBV11-2 combines with J gene TRBJ2-3; weak D call: TRBD2 (6 bases). Germline-derived CDR1 and CDR2 are SGHAT and FQNNGV. V lost 3 bases and J lost 5, with 18 bases in between. There are 16 residues in the CDR3. CDR3 DNA: TGTGCCAGCAGCTTTATGGGGGGTGGATGGGAAGATACGCAGTATTTT. Its protein product is CASSFMGGGWEDTQYF.

The chain recombines TRBV7-3 with TRBJ2-3; no definite D call. Trimming left V 5 bases short and J 3 bases short, with 15 bases between. The CDR3 is 15 amino acids. The germline V gene encodes CDR1 SGHTA and CDR2 FQGTGA. The CDR3 DNA reads as TGTGCCAGCAGCCCAGAAATGGGCCCTACAGATACGCAGTATTTT. Protein product: CASSPEMGPTDTQYF. Using reference TRBV7-3 and TRBJ2-3 for the parts outside the CDR3, the full variable domain is GAGVSQTPSNKVTEKGKYVELRCDPISGHTALYWYRQSLGQGPEFLIYFQGTGAADDSGLPNDRFFAVRPEGSVSTLKIQRTERGDSAVYLCASSPEMGPTDTQYFGPGTRLTVL.

As concerns this clone: Additional DNA sequences in this sample encode the identical CDR3. The chain uses TRBV27 and TRBJ1-2; maybe TRBD1 (6 bases). Per germline, CDR1 MNHEY and CDR2 SMNVEV (reference sequence). Trimming removed 0 bases at V and 4 bases at J, with 6 bases between. The CDR3 extends over 13 amino acids. The CDR3 DNA reads TGTGCCAGCAGTTTATCAGGGGGCTATGGCTACACCTTC. Encoded protein: CASSLSGGYGYTF.

The chain couples TRBV11-2 to TRBJ1-1; the D is unclear. CDR1 and CDR2 from the germline V gene are SGHAT and FQNNGV. The CDR3 is 13 amino acids. V lost 5 bases and J 0 bases, leaving 7 bases between the germline ends. The CDR3 DNA reads TGTGCCAGCAGCCCGAATATGAACACTGAAGCTTTCTTT. This gives the protein CASSPNMNTEAFF. Complete variable domain (other parts from reference TRBV11-2 and TRBJ1-1): EAGVAQSPRYKIIEKRQSVAFWCNPISGHATLYWYQQILGQGPKLLIQFQNNGVVDDSQLPKDRFSAERLKGVDSTLKIQPAKLEDSAVYLCASSPNMNTEAFFGQGTRLTVV.

The chain couples TRBV28 to TRBJ2-7; D is perhaps TRBD1 or TRBD2 (7 bases each). The V end was cut by 1 base, the J end by 2 bases, with 15 bases between. The CDR3 loop spans 16 amino acids. CDR1 and CDR2 from the germline V gene are MDHEN and SYDVKM. CDR3 DNA sequence: TGTGCCAGCAGTTTATACCGGGGAGGGGGCCCCTACGAGCAGTACTTC. Its protein product is CASSLYRGGGPYEQYF.

The chain joins TRBV7-9 to TRBJ1-6; D unclear. This CDR3 region has 16 residues. The V gene's germline CDR1 is SEHNR and CDR2 FQNEAQ (reference sequence). Deletions cut 0 bases from V and 12 bases from J, with 18 bases between. The CDR3 DNA sequence: TGTGCCAGCAGCTTAGCTGCAGGCACCCCGGAGGGACCCCTCCACTTT. Protein sequence: CASSLAAGTPEGPLHF.

The chain is built from TRBV4-1 and TRBJ2-5; D is perhaps TRBD1 (5 bases). The CDR3 runs to 15 residues. V was trimmed by 0 bases and J by 1 base, leaving 9 bases between them. Germline CDR1 reads MGHRA; CDR2 reads YSYEKL. CDR3 nucleotides: TGCGCCAGCAGCCAAGAGGGGCTCACCCAAGAGACCCAGTACTTC. It translates to CASSQEGLTQETQYF.

This rearrangement joins TRBV6-5 to TRBJ1-4; a weak D match, TRBD1 (6 bases). The CDR3 runs to 16 residues. CDR1 is MNHEY, CDR2 SVGAGI, per germline. V lost 4 bases and J lost 6, with 18 bases in between. CDR3 loop: CASSSGPTGADEKLFF. DNA of the CDR3: TGTGCCAGCAGTTCCGGACCGACAGGCGCGGATGAAAAACTGTTTTTT.

The chain is built from TRBV5-1 and TRBJ2-7, with a possible D match to TRBD2 (6 bases). Germline CDR1 is SGHRS and CDR2 is YFSETQ. The CDR3 is 15 amino acids. The V end lost 4 bases, the J end lost 3 bases, and 17 bases lay between the germline ends. The CDR3 is CASSTSREVNYEQYF. The DNA for the CDR3 is TGCGCCAGCAGCACCTCGAGGGAGGTTAACTACGAGCAGTACTTC.